These 29 T cell receptor beta chains were sequenced from one sample in a study of blood T cells in healthy people across ages. The authors ran a second PCR of about 6 to 11 cycles using a sample-barcoded 5' primer and a J-beta primer mix. MiXCR was run by TCRdb on the 5' RACE reads, yielding one entry per CDR3 protein. Seen here are some 1,800,000 distinct CDR3 sequences, around 42% observed once, and the top ten hold 23%. Sequenced: blood. These receptor sequences come from a human donor in good health.

Note on this clonotype: One end of the junction varies from germline; a read error may be responsible. The chain is built from TRBV6-1 and TRBJ2-6, with a tentative D call TRBD1 (6 bases). From germline, CDR1 is MNHNS and CDR2 SASEGT. CDR3 length equals 16 residues. CDR3 amino acids: CAGKGRTASRANVLTF. CDR3 DNA sequence: TGTGCCGGTAAGGGTCGGACAGCCTCTAGGGCCAACGTCCTGACTTTC.

In this sample, this clonotype turned up a few times. The chain carries TRBV7-9 and TRBJ2-7; D uncertain. The CDR3 contains 17 residues. Germline CDR1 is SEHNR and CDR2 is FQNEAQ (reference sequence). V shed 0 bases and J shed 3 bases, with 18 bases lying between them. CDR3 sequence reads: CASSLAPAQSQNYEQYF. In DNA form, the CDR3 reads TGTGCCAGCAGCTTAGCGCCGGCCCAATCACAGAACTACGAGCAGTACTTC.

This clonotype has only one observation. The chain has TRBV20-1 and TRBJ2-1; D may be TRBD1 (5 bases). Trimming cost V 7 bases and J 10 bases, with 17 bases left between them. Looked up from germline, CDR1 is DFQATT and CDR2 is SNEGSKA (reference sequence). CDR3 length equals 12 residues. The chain's CDR3 is CSVLPQGYEQFF. CDR3 in DNA: TGCAGTGTTCTCCCCCAGGGATACGAGCAGTTCTTC.

The rearrangement uses TRBV6-6 and TRBJ2-4; either TRBD1 or TRBD2 may fit D (5 bases each). The closer fit of TRBJ2-7 to the DNA end suggests the J call may be wrong. The CDR3 covers 14 residues. Per germline, CDR1 MNHNY and CDR2 SVGAGI (reference sequence). CDR3 DNA: TGTGCCAGCTGGTATGGGGGAACTACTCCCGAGCAGTACTTC. Amino acids: CASWYGGTTPEQYF.

CDR3 amino acids: CSAPPPTRPSDTQYF. The CDR3, as DNA: TGCAGTGCCCCGCCACCGACCAGACCATCAGATACGCAGTATTTT. J is TRBJ2-3 and V is TRBV20-1; the D is unclear. This CDR3 is built from 15 residues. Per the germline V gene, CDR1 is DFQATT and CDR2 is SNEGSKA (reference sequence). Trimming took 6 bases from V and 4 from J, leaving 20 bases between them.

This clonotype was counted only a few times. The chain combines TRBV7-9 with TRBJ2-5; D is ambiguous. In germline, CDR1 is SEHNR, CDR2 FQNEAQ (reference sequence). The length of the CDR3 is 14 residues. Trimming removed 5 bases at V and 7 bases at J, with 17 bases between. In DNA, the CDR3 is TGTGCCAGCAGCCCTAAAGACCGGTTCGGGACCCAGTACTTC. It codes for CASSPKDRFGTQYF. The entire variable domain, with the rest obtained from reference TRBV7-9 and TRBJ2-5, is as follows: DTGVSQNPRHKITKRGQNVTFRCDPISEHNRLYWYRQTLGQGPEFLTYFQNEAQLEKSRLLSDRFSAERPKGSFSTLEIQRTEQGDSAMYLCASSPKDRFGTQYFGPGTRLLVL.

The CDR3 nucleotides are TGTGCCAGCAGCGTAGATCACTCGACTAACTATGGCTACACCTTC. Amino acid sequence: CASSVDHSTNYGYTF. This chain joins TRBV9 and TRBJ1-2; no definite D call. CDR3 length: 15 residues. Trimming stripped 0 bases from V and 0 bases from J, with 9 bases between. The V gene's germline CDR1 is SGDLS and CDR2 YYNGEE.

The chain joins TRBV7-9 to TRBJ1-4; a weak D match, TRBD1 (6 bases). The germline V gene encodes CDR1 SEHNR and CDR2 FQNEAQ (reference sequence). Trimming took 3 bases from V and 4 from J, leaving 9 bases between them. The CDR3 totals 14 residues. The CDR3 here is CASSLDSHNEKLFF. The CDR3 DNA reads TGTGCCAGCAGCTTGGACAGTCATAATGAAAAACTGTTTTTT.

The count of this clonotype is one. The chain couples TRBV18 to TRBJ1-2, with D unresolved. The CDR3 loop spans 15 amino acids. The V and J ends lost 3 bases and 0 bases respectively, with 11 bases between them. Germline V gene lookup returns CDR1 KGHSH and CDR2 LQKENI. The chain's CDR3 is CASSPRDTPNYGYTF. DNA for the CDR3: TGTGCCAGCTCACCGAGAGACACCCCTAACTATGGCTACACCTTC.

The sample holds many counts of this clonotype. J is TRBJ2-7 and V is TRBV4-1, with D maybe TRBD1 (6 bases). Trimming took off 4 bases at V and 3 bases at J, with 13 bases between the two ends. Germline loops: CDR1 MGHRA, CDR2 YSYEKL. The length of the CDR3 is 14 residues. The CDR3 DNA sequence: TGCGCCAGCAGCCCTGGGCAGGGGCACTACGAGCAGTACTTC. Protein: CASSPGQGHYEQYF.

The chain couples TRBV28 to TRBJ2-4; possible D gene TRBD2, 5 bases. The V end lost 6 bases, the J end lost 13 bases, and 19 bases lay between the germline ends. Germline V CDR1 and CDR2: MDHEN, SYDVKM. The CDR3 loop spans 13 amino acids. The CDR3 loop reads CASRPTATEEQYF. For the CDR3, the DNA is TGTGCCAGCAGGCCTACGGCGACGGAGGAGCAGTACTTC.

The genes are TRBV13 and TRBJ2-4; TRBD1 is a possible D gene (6 bases). The V and J ends lost 5 bases and 13 bases respectively, with 21 bases between them. The germline gives CDR1 PRHDT, CDR2 FYEKMQ (reference sequence). The CDR3 is made up of 14 amino acids. Here the CDR3 reads CASSLRTDYNEQYF. The CDR3 region has the DNA TGTGCCAGCAGCCTCCGGACAGATTACAATGAGCAGTACTTC. The full variable domain, in which reference TRBV13 and TRBJ2-4 provide the parts outside the CDR3, is AAGVIQSPRHLIKEKRETATLKCYPIPRHDTVYWYQQGPGQDPQFLISFYEKMQSDKGSIPDRFSAQQFSDYHSELNMSSLELGDSALYFCASSLRTDYNEQYFGAGTRLSVL.

This clonotype was detected only a few times. The J gene is TRBJ1-6, the V gene TRBV7-2; the D gene is possibly TRBD1 (5 bases). Germline CDR1 and CDR2: SGHTA and FQGNSA. The length of the CDR3 is 16 residues. Trimming pared 3 bases from V and 5 bases from J, leaving 14 bases between. The CDR3 region is CASSFSGDPNNSPLHF. CDR3 DNA sequence: TGTGCCAGCAGCTTCTCCGGGGACCCAAATAATTCACCCCTCCACTTT.

On this clonotype: At one boundary the junction diverges from the germline segment, which might be a read error. This chain connects TRBV7-2 to TRBJ2-3; TRBD2 aligns across 8 bases. The CDR3 contains 16 residues. The germline gives CDR1 SGHTA, CDR2 FQGNSA. The CDR3 sequence: CASSLGAGGRTDAQYF. CDR3 nucleotides: TGTGCCAGCAGCTTAGGTGCGGGGGGACGTACAGATGCGCAGTATTTT.

The table lists this clonotype with a few counts. The rearrangement joins TRBV7-2 to TRBJ1-5; D unclear. Trimming removed 1 base at V and 8 bases at J, with 15 bases between. The CDR3 covers 15 residues. Germline V CDR1 and CDR2: SGHTA, FQGNSA. The CDR3 here is CASSLVSAGEKPQHF. The CDR3 bases are TGTGCCAGCAGCTTAGTATCGGCAGGTGAAAAGCCCCAGCATTTT. The complete variable domain, with remaining parts taken from reference TRBV7-2 and TRBJ1-5, reads GAGVSQSPSNKVTEKGKDVELRCDPISGHTALYWYRQSLGQGLEFLIYFQGNSAPDKSGLPSDRFSAERTGGSVSTLTIQRTQQEDSAVYLCASSLVSAGEKPQHFGDGTRLSIL.

Concerning this clonotype itself: One end of the junction fails to match germline, which may point to a read error. The genes are TRBV20-1 and TRBJ1-6; D is undetermined. CDR3 length equals 14 residues. CDR1 and CDR2 from the germline V gene are DFQATT and SNEGSKA (reference sequence). CDR3 amino acids: CSARGLTYNSPLNF. In DNA, the CDR3 is TGCAGTGCTAGAGGACTTACCTATAATTCACCCCTCAACTTT.

This clonotype has more than one count but fewer than ten. The V and J genes are TRBV29-1 and TRBJ2-5; D possibly corresponds to TRBD1 (6 bases). The CDR3 has 11 amino acids. V was trimmed by 4 bases and J by 7 bases, leaving 10 bases between them. The germline V gene has CDR1 SQVTM and CDR2 ANQGSEA. CDR3 sequence: CSVGGPGTQYF. CDR3 nucleotide sequence: TGCAGCGTTGGGGGGCCGGGGACCCAGTACTTC. Using reference TRBV29-1 and TRBJ2-5 for the parts outside the CDR3, the full variable domain is SAVISQKPSRDICQRGTSLTIQCQVDSQVTMMFWYRQQPGQSLTLIATANQGSEATYESGFVIDKFPISRPNLTFSTLTVSNMSPEDSSIYLCSVGGPGTQYFGPGTRLLVL.

The CDR3 reads CASSSQGAIPHEAFF. CDR3 in DNA: TGTGCCAGCAGCTCACAGGGGGCTATCCCCCACGAAGCTTTCTTT. This chain joins TRBV3-1 and TRBJ1-1, with 9 bases that match TRBD1. The trim removed 5 bases at V and 8 bases at J, leaving 12 bases unmatched. There are 15 residues in the CDR3. CDR1 is LGHDT, CDR2 YNNKEL, per germline (reference sequence).

The chain has TRBV24-1 and TRBJ2-3; D is uncertain. The CDR3 sequence is 15 residues long. V shed 1 base and J shed 4 bases, with 11 bases lying between them. The germline V gene has CDR1 KGHDR and CDR2 SFDVKD. Here the CDR3 DNA reads TGTGCCACCAGTGATTTTGGAGTAGAGGCAGATACGCAGTATTTT. This gives the protein CATSDFGVEADTQYF.

This clonotype was found a few times. Germline and junction disagree at one end, which may indicate a read error. This sequence joins TRBV7-9 and TRBJ2-7; D is unresolved. This CDR3 is 12 amino acids long. Germline CDR1 is SEHNR and CDR2 is FQNEAQ (reference sequence). The CDR3 sequence is CASNLAGHEQYF. The DNA for the CDR3 is TGTGCCAGCAACTTAGCAGGCCACGAGCAGTACTTC.

This clonotype came up many times. The chain couples TRBV12-3 or TRBV12-4 to TRBJ2-1; D uncertain. V lost 6 bases, J lost 4 bases, and 7 bases lay in between. This CDR3 is built from 12 residues. The CDR3 loop reads CASSRVYNEQFF. The CDR3 DNA reads TGTGCCAGCAGCCGTGTGTACAATGAGCAGTTCTTC.

In this sample, this clonotype turned up a few times. The chain recombines TRBV18 with TRBJ2-3; TRBD1 matches at 7 bases. This CDR3 contains 14 residues. V lost 3 bases, J lost 10 bases, and 10 bases stayed unmatched. Germline CDR1 and CDR2: KGHSH and LQKENI. CDR3 sequence (DNA): TGTGCCAGCTCACCCCCCGAAGACAGGGATGCGCAGTATTTT. Its translation is CASSPPEDRDAQYF.

CDR3 sequence (DNA): TGTGCCAGCAGCGAGTGGACAGGGGGCTTAGATACGCAGTATTTT. Protein: CASSEWTGGLDTQYF. The chain is built from TRBV7-9 and TRBJ2-3, with TRBD1 matching over 11 bases. With 5 bases clipped from V and 5 bases from J, the junction kept 6 bases outside the gene matches. This CDR3 has 15 amino acids. Per germline, CDR1 SEHNR and CDR2 FQNEAQ (reference sequence).

The chain combines TRBV7-2 with TRBJ2-3; TRBD2 agrees at 7 bases. The germline V gene has CDR1 SGHTA and CDR2 FQGNSA. CDR3 length: 17 residues. The V gene end was trimmed by 3 bases and the J gene end by 3 bases; junction bases not matched to a gene: 12. The CDR3 DNA follows: TGTGCCAGCAGCTTTGCGCCGGGACTAACGCTGACAGATACGCAGTATTTT. It yields the protein CASSFAPGLTLTDTQYF.

This clonotype occurred a few times. The rearrangement uses TRBV29-1 and TRBJ2-3, with D hard to call. The CDR3 has 13 amino acids. V dropped 4 bases and J dropped 0 bases, with 8 bases sitting between them. CDR1 and CDR2 from the germline V gene are SQVTM and ANQGSEA. The CDR3 region is CSVALSSTDTQYF. The CDR3 DNA sequence: TGCAGCGTTGCGCTCTCCAGCACAGATACGCAGTATTTT.

This clonotype was picked up a small number of times. The rearrangement links TRBV6-2 or TRBV6-3 to TRBJ2-7; tentatively, D is TRBD1 (6 bases). Trimming took off 4 bases at V and 0 bases at J, with 13 bases between the two ends. The CDR3 runs to 15 residues. Germline V CDR1 and CDR2: MNHEY, SVGEGT. The CDR3 coding sequence is TGTGCCAGCAGTTCTCTTCGGGACAACTCCTACGAGCAGTACTTC. Translation gives CASSSLRDNSYEQYF.

This clonotype has more than one count but fewer than ten. This rearrangement joins TRBV20-1 to TRBJ2-2; D is uncertain. The germline gives CDR1 DFQATT, CDR2 SNEGSKA (reference sequence). CDR3 length equals 12 residues. V shed 6 bases and J shed 3 bases, with 8 bases lying between them. The CDR3 spells CSAPGDTGELFF. The CDR3 DNA sequence: TGCAGTGCGCCCGGAGACACCGGGGAGCTGTTTTTT.

This clonotype was seen a handful of times. V gene TRBV4-3 combines with J gene TRBJ2-3; maybe TRBD2 (5 bases). This CDR3 comprises 14 residues. Trimming shortened V by 1 base and J by 5 bases, and 10 bases separated the two germline ends. Germline lookup yields CDR1 LGHNA and CDR2 YSLEER. CDR3 residues: CASSQALAGDTQYF. The CDR3 DNA sequence: TGCGCCAGCAGCCAAGCTCTAGCTGGAGATACGCAGTATTTT.

Only a few counts were recorded for this clonotype. The chain joins TRBV27 to TRBJ1-1; D is unclear. CDR1 is MNHEY, CDR2 SMNVEV, per germline (reference sequence). V was pared by 3 bases and J by 0 bases, with 11 bases between. The length of the CDR3 is 15 residues. CDR3 DNA sequence: TGTGCCAGCAGTTTGAGTCCGGCGGTGAACACTGAAGCTTTCTTT. It translates to CASSLSPAVNTEAFF.